This TCR beta chain came from a study of OX40 agonist ivuxolimab in advanced cancers. Whole-study context: Patients were roughly 87% male with ages about 20 to 79, mean about 65.

Generated by immunoSEQ multiplex PCR, the TCRdb table keeps only in-frame clones and is missing some. The profile shows some 33,000 clones, just over 90% of them singletons. In this sample, this clone turned up a few times. The length of the CDR3 is 15 residues. Germline assignment: CDR1 SGHNT and CDR2 YYREEE (reference sequence). J lost 7 bases, V lost 4 bases, and 6 bases had no gene match. This TCR was recovered from an adult with an advanced solid tumor such as melanoma, head and neck, liver or kidney cancer. The source material was CD4+ or CD8+ T cells sorted from blood, sampled in a trial of the OX40 agonist ivuxolimab. The chain employs TRBV5-4 and TRBJ2-7; 15 bases match TRBD2. CDR3 region: CASSPGLAGGEEQYV. The CDR3 DNA follows: TGTGCCAGCAGCCCAGGACTAGCGGGGGGGGAAGAGCAGTACGTC.